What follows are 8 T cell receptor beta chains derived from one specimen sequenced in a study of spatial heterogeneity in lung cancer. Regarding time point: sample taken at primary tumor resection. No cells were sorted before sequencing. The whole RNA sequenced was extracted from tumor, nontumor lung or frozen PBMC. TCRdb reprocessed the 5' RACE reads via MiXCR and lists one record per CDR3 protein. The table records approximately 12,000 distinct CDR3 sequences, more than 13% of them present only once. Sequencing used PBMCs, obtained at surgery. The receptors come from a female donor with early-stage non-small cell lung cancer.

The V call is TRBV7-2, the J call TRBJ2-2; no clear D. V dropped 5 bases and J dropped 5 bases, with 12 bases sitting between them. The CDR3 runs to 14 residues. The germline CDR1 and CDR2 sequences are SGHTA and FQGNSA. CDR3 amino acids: CASSPDWRTGELFF. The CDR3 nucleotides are TGTGCCAGCAGCCCAGACTGGCGGACCGGGGAGCTGTTTTTT.

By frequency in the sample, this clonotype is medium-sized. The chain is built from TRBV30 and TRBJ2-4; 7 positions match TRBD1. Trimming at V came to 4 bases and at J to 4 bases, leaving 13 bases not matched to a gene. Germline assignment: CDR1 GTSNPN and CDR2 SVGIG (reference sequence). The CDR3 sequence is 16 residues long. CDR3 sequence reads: CAWNPGGPGSKNIQYF. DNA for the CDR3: TGTGCCTGGAACCCAGGGGGACCCGGTTCGAAAAACATTCAGTACTTC.

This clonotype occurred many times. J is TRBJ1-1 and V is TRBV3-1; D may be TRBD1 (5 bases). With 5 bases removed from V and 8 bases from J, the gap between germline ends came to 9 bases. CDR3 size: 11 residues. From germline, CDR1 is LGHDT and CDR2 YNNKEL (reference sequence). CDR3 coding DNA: TGTGCCAGCAGCTCGCAGGGAGAAGCTTTCTTT. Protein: CASSSQGEAFF.

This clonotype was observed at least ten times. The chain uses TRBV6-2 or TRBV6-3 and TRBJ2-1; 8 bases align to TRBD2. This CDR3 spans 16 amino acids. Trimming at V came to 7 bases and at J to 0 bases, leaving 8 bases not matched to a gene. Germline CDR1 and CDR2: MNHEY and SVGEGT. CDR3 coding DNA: TGTGCCAGCAAGGGCGGGGGGTCCCGCTCCTACAATGAGCAGTTCTTC. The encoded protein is CASKGGGSRSYNEQFF.

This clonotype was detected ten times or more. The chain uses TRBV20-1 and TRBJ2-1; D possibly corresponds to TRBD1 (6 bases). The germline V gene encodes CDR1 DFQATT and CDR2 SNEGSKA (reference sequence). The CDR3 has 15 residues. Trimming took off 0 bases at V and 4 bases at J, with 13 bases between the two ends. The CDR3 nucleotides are TGCAGTGCTAGAGATAGCAGGGGTTCGTACAATGAGCAGTTCTTC. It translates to CSARDSRGSYNEQFF.

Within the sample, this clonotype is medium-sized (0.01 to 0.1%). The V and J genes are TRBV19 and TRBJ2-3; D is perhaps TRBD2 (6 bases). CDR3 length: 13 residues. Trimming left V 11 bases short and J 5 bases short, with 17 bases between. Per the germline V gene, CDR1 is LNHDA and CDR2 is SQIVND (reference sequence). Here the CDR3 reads CAGGTRPIDTQYF. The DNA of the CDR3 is TGTGCCGGAGGGACGCGCCCAATAGATACGCAGTATTTT.

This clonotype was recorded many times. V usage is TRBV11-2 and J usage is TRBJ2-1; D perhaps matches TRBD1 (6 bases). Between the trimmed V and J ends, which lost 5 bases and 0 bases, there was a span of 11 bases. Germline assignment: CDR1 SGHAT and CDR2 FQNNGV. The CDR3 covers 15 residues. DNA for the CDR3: TGTGCCAGCAGCCTCCGACAGGTCTCCTACAATGAGCAGTTCTTC. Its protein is CASSLRQVSYNEQFF.

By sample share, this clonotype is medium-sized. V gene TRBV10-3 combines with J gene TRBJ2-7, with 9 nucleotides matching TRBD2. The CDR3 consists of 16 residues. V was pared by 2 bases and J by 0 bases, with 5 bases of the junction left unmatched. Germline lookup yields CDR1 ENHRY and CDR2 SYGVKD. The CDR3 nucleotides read TGTGCCATCAGTGAGCGTAGCGGGGGAAGCTCCTACGAGCAGTACTTC. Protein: CAISERSGGSSYEQYF.